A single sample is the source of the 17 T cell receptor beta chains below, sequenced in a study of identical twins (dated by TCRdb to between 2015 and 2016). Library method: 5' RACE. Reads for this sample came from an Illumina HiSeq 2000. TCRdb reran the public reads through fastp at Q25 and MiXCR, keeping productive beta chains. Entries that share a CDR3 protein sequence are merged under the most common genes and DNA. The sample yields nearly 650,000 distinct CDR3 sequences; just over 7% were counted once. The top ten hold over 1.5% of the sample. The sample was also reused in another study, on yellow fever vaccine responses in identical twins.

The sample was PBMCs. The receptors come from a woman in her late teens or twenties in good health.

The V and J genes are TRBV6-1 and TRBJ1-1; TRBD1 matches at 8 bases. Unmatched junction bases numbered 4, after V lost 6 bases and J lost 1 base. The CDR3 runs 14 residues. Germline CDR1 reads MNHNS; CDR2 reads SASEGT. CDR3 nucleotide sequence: TGTGCCAGCAGATTCGACAGGGGGAACACTGAAGCTTTCTTT. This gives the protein CASRFDRGNTEAFF.

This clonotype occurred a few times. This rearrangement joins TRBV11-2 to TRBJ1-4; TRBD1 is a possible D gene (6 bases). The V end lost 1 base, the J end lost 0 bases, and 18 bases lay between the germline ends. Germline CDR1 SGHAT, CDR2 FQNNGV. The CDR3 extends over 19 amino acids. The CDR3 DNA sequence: TGTGCCAGCAGCTTAGTTGGGGTACAGGGCCCTGCAACTAATGAAAAACTGTTTTTT. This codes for CASSLVGVQGPATNEKLFF.

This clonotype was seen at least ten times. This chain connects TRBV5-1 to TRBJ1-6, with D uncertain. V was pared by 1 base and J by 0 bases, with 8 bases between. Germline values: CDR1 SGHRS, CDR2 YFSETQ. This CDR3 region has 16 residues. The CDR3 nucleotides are TGCGCCAGCAGCTTGAAAGTGAGCTCCTATAATTCACCCCTCCACTTT. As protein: CASSLKVSSYNSPLHF.

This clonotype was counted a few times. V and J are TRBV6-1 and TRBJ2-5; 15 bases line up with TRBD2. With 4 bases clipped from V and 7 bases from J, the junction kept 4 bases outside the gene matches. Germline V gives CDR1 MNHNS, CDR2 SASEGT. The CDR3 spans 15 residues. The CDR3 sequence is CASSAGTSGGLTQYF. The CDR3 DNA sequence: TGTGCCAGCAGTGCCGGGACTAGCGGGGGGTTGACCCAGTACTTC.

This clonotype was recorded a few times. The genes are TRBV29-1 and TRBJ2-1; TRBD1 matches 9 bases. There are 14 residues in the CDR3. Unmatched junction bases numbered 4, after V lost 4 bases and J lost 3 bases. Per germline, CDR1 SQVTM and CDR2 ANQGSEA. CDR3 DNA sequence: TGCAGCGTTGTTGGGACAGGGAGCTACAATGAGCAGTTCTTC. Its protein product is CSVVGTGSYNEQFF.

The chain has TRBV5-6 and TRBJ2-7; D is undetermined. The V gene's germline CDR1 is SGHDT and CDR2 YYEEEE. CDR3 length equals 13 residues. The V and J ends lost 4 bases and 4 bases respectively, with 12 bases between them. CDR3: CASSLKRAYEQYV. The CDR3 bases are TGTGCCAGCAGCCTGAAACGTGCTTACGAGCAGTACGTC.

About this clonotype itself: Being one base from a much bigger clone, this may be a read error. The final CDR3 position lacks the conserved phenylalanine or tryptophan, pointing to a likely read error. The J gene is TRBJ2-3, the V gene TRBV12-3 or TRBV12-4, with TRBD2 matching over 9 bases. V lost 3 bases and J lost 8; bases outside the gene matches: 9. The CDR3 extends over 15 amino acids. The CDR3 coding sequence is TGTGCCAGCAGTTTGTCTAGCGGGAAGCAGGGTACGCAGTATTCT. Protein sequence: CASSLSSGKQGTQYS.

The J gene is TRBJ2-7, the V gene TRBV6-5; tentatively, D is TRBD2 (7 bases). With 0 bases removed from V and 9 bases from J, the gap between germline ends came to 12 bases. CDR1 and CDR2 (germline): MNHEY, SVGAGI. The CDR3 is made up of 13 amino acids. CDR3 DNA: TGTGCCAGCAGTTACTCGGGGGGGCGAGGGCAGTACTTC. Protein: CASSYSGGRGQYF.

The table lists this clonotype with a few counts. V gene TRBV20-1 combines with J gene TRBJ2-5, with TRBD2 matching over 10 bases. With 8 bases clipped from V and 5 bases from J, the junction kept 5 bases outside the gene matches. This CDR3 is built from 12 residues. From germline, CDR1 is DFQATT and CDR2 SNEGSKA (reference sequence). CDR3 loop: CSPSGRDETQYF. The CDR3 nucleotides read TGCAGTCCAAGCGGGAGGGATGAGACCCAGTACTTC.

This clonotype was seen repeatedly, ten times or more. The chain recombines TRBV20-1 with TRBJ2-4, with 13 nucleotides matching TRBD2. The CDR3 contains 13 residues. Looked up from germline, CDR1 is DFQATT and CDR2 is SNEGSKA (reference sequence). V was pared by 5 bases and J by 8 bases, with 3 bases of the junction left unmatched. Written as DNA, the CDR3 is TGCAGTGCTGTACTAGCGGGAGGGGACATTCAGTACTTC. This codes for CSAVLAGGDIQYF.

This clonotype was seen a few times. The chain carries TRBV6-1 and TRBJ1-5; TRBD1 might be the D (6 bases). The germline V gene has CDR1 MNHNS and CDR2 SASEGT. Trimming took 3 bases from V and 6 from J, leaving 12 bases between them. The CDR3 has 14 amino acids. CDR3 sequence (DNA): TGTGCCAGCAGTGACGCAGGGGCTGCTCAGCCCCAGCATTTT. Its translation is CASSDAGAAQPQHF.

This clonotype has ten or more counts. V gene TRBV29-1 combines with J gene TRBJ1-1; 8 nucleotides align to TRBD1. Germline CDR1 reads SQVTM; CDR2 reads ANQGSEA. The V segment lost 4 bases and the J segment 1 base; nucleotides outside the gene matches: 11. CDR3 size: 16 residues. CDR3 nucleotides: TGCAGCGTTGGAAGAGAGGGACAGGCCCGGAACACTGAAGCTTTCTTT. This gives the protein CSVGREGQARNTEAFF.

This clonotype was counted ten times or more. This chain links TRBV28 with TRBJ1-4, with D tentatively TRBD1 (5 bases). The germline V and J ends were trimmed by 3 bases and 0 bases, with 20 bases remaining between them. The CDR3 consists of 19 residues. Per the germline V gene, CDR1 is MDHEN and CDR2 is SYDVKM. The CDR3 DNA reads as TGTGCCAGCAGTTTTCTGAGCCTGAGAAAGACAGCAACTAATGAAAAACTGTTTTTT. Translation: CASSFLSLRKTATNEKLFF.

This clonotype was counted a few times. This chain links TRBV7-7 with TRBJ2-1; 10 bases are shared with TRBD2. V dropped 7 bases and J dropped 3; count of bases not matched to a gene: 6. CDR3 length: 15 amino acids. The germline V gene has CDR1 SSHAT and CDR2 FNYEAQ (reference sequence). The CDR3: CASTQGLADYNEQFF. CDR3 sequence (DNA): TGTGCCAGCACCCAAGGACTAGCGGACTACAATGAGCAGTTCTTC.

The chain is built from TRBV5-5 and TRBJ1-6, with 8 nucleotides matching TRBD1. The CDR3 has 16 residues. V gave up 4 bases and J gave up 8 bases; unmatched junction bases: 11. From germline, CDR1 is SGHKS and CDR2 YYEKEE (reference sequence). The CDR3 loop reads CASSPRTGTSDSPLHF. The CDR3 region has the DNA TGTGCCAGCAGCCCCAGGACAGGGACGTCGGATTCACCCCTCCACTTT.

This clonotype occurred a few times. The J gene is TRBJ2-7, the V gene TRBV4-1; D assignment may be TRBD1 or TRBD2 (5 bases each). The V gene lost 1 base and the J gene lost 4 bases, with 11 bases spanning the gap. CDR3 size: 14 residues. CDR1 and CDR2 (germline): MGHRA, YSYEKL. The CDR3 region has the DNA TGCGCCAGCAGCCAAGTGAGGGGTTCATACGAGCAGTACTTC. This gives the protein CASSQVRGSYEQYF.

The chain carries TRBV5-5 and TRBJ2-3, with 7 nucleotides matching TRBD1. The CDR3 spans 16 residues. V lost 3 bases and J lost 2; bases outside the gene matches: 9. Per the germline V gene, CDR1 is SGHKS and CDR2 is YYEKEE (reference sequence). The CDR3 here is CASSSPGTVLTDTQYF. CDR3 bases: TGTGCCAGCAGCTCACCCGGGACAGTACTCACAGATACGCAGTATTTT.